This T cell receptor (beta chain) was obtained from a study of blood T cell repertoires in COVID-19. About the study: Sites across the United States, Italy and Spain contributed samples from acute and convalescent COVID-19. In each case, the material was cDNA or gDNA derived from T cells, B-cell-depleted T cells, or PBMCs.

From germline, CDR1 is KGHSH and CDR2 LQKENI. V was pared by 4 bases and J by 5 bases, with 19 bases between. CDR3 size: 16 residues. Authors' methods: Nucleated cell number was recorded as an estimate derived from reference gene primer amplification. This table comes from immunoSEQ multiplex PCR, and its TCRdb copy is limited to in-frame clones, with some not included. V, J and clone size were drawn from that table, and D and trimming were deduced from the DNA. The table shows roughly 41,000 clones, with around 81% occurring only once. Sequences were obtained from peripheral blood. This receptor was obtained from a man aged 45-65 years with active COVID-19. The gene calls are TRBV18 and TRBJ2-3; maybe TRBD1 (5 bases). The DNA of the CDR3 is TGTGCCAGCTCACTGAACCCCCTTTCTGGACAAGATACGCAGTATTTT. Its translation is CASSLNPLSGQDTQYF.